One and the same sample provided the 26 T cell receptor beta chains below, sequenced in a study of cytomegalovirus exposure and HLA in healthy donors. PCR involved 60 Vbeta and 13 Jbeta primers. Clones were read by immunoSEQ multiplex PCR, and TCRdb kept only the in-frame ones, dropping some. The sample features tens of thousands of clones, with around 4% in its top ten. The sequencing input was PBMCs. These TCRs come from a male donor in good health and CMV-seronegative.

The gene calls are TRBV5-1 and TRBJ2-5, with unresolved D. V was trimmed by 0 bases and J by 7 bases, leaving 16 bases between them. From germline, CDR1 is SGHRS and CDR2 YFSETQ. This CDR3 is 15 amino acids long. CDR3 in amino acids: CASSLAGGTVGTQYF. Here the CDR3 DNA reads TGCGCCAGCAGCTTGGCTGGCGGAACCGTGGGGACCCAGTACTTC.

This chain uses TRBV28 with TRBJ2-5, with D maybe TRBD1 (6 bases). This CDR3 contains 15 residues. The ends were cut back, 4 bases at V and 6 bases at J, with 18 bases in the middle. The V gene's germline CDR1 is MDHEN and CDR2 SYDVKM. CDR3 sequence (DNA): TGTGCCAGCAGTTCCCCGACAGGTGGGGAGCAGACCCAGTACTTC. It encodes CASSSPTGGEQTQYF.

The genes are TRBV4-1 and TRBJ2-1; 11 nucleotides align to TRBD2. The CDR3 consists of 16 residues. V was clipped by 4 bases and J by 1 base; unmatched bases: 3. The germline V gene has CDR1 MGHRA and CDR2 YSYEKL. CDR3 DNA: TGCGCCAGCAGCCCTAGCGGGAGGCGGTCCTACAATGAGCAGTTCTTC. Its translation: CASSPSGRRSYNEQFF.

The gene calls are TRBV7-9 and TRBJ1-5, with 12 bases matching TRBD1. Germline CDR1 and CDR2: SEHNR and FQNEAQ (reference sequence). The CDR3 is 16 amino acids. Trimming took 2 bases from V and 6 from J; bases not matched to a gene: 5. CDR3 sequence reads: CASSLTGTGGAQPQHF. CDR3 DNA sequence: TGTGCCAGCAGCTTAACCGGGACAGGGGGCGCTCAGCCCCAGCATTTT.

V gene TRBV6-1 combines with J gene TRBJ1-4, with 10 positions matching TRBD1. Trimming took 3 bases from V and 8 from J; bases not matched to a gene: 6. The CDR3 loop spans 15 amino acids. Per the germline V gene, CDR1 is MNHNS and CDR2 is SASEGT. Written as DNA, the CDR3 is TGTGCCAGCAGTGACTACGGACAGGGGGGGGAAAAACTGTTTTTT. This sequence encodes CASSDYGQGGEKLFF.

This sequence joins TRBV28 and TRBJ1-1; perhaps TRBD1 as D (5 bases). Germline V lookup: CDR1 MDHEN, CDR2 SYDVKM. The CDR3 runs to 13 residues. Trimming took 2 bases from V and 4 from J, leaving 8 bases between them. The CDR3 DNA is TGTGCCAGCAGTTTAAACACAGGCACTGAAGCTTTCTTT. Protein sequence: CASSLNTGTEAFF.

This chain uses TRBV28 with TRBJ2-6; TRBD1 might be the D (6 bases). Looked up from germline, CDR1 is MDHEN and CDR2 is SYDVKM. The CDR3 runs to 16 residues. V was shortened by 6 bases and J by 4 bases, with 16 bases between the two germline ends. The DNA of the CDR3 is TGTGCCAGCAGGAACGGGGTGGGGGCCGGGGCCAACGTCCTGACTTTC. Translated, it gives CASRNGVGAGANVLTF. Looking up the rest from reference TRBV28 and TRBJ2-6 gives the full variable domain: DVKVTQSSRYLVKRTGEKVFLECVQDMDHENMFWYRQDPGLGLRLIYFSYDVKMKEKGDIPEGYSVSREKKERFSLILESASTNQTSMYLCASRNGVGAGANVLTFGAGSRLTVL.

The V gene is TRBV19, the J gene TRBJ2-1, with D possibly being TRBD2 (5 bases). There are 15 residues in the CDR3. Germline CDR1 and CDR2: LNHDA and SQIVND (reference sequence). The ends were cut back, 5 bases at V and 3 bases at J, with 14 bases in the middle. This chain's CDR3 is CASSPYASSYNEQFF. The CDR3 DNA reads as TGTGCCAGTAGTCCTTATGCTAGCAGCTACAATGAGCAGTTCTTC.

The chain employs TRBV28 and TRBJ2-1, with D maybe TRBD2 (6 bases). The germline CDR1 and CDR2 sequences are MDHEN and SYDVKM. This CDR3 has 15 residues. Deletions cut 2 bases from V and 4 bases from J, with 12 bases between. CDR3 coding DNA: TGTGCCAGCAGTTTAGCGGTAGCGGCTTACAATGAGCAGTTCTTC. Translated, it gives CASSLAVAAYNEQFF.

The V and J genes are TRBV25-1 and TRBJ1-2; D perhaps matches TRBD1 (5 bases). The CDR3 extends over 14 amino acids. Germline CDR1 is MGHDK and CDR2 is SYGVNS. V dropped 1 base and J dropped 8 bases, with 14 bases sitting between them. CDR3 sequence: CASSEWGGRGGYTF. The CDR3 nucleotides read TGTGCCAGCAGTGAATGGGGGGGAAGGGGCGGCTACACCTTC.

The rearrangement uses TRBV6-1 and TRBJ1-1, with D perhaps TRBD1 (6 bases). CDR3 length: 11 amino acids. Trimming took off 5 bases at V and 8 bases at J, with 9 bases between the two ends. Germline loops: CDR1 MNHNS, CDR2 SASEGT. CDR3: CASSRGHEAFF. The CDR3 DNA reads as TGTGCCAGCAGTCGGGGACACGAAGCTTTCTTT.

The rearrangement joins TRBV19 to TRBJ2-2; perhaps TRBD2 as D (6 bases). CDR1 LNHDA and CDR2 SQIVND come from the germline V gene (reference sequence). The CDR3 covers 15 residues. With 5 bases removed from V and 6 bases from J, the gap between germline ends came to 16 bases. Here the CDR3 DNA reads TGTGCCAGTAGTCTCACTAGCTTTCGAGCCGGGGAGCTGTTTTTT. Translation: CASSLTSFRAGELFF.

This rearrangement joins TRBV6-1 to TRBJ2-1; TRBD2 matches at 8 bases. Germline CDR1 MNHNS, CDR2 SASEGT. V lost 6 bases and J lost 2; bases outside the gene matches: 6. This CDR3 region has 15 residues. The CDR3 sequence is CASRPTGGPYNEQFF. For the CDR3, the DNA is TGTGCCAGCAGGCCCACGGGGGGGCCCTACAATGAGCAGTTCTTC.

This rearrangement joins TRBV6-6 to TRBJ2-7, with 8 positions matching TRBD1. J was trimmed by 3 bases and V by 4 bases; bases with no gene match: 2. Germline V gives CDR1 MNHNY, CDR2 SVGAGI (reference sequence). CDR3 length: 13 amino acids. CDR3 bases: TGTGCCAGCAGTTGGGGGACAGGCTACGAGCAGTACTTC. This codes for CASSWGTGYEQYF.

This sequence joins TRBV7-3 and TRBJ2-1; D is possibly TRBD2 (5 bases). The CDR3 has 14 residues. Trimming shortened V by 5 bases and J by 5 bases, and 13 bases separated the two germline ends. Germline V lookup: CDR1 SGHTA, CDR2 FQGTGA. The CDR3 DNA is TGTGCCAGCAGCCCCGGAGGTTCCGACAATGAGCAGTTCTTC. It encodes CASSPGGSDNEQFF.

The V gene is TRBV7-9, the J gene TRBJ2-7; the D gene is possibly TRBD2 (6 bases). The CDR3 is 14 residues long. Germline V gives CDR1 SEHNR, CDR2 FQNEAQ (reference sequence). Trimming took 2 bases from V and 3 from J, leaving 11 bases between them. Here the CDR3 DNA reads TGTGCCAGCAGCTTATCTGGGGGGTACTACGAGCAGTACTTC. This translates into CASSLSGGYYEQYF.

This chain joins TRBV7-2 and TRBJ2-7; perhaps TRBD1 as D (6 bases). The CDR3 extends over 14 amino acids. The germline V gene has CDR1 SGHTA and CDR2 FQGNSA. V was trimmed by 6 bases and J by 0 bases, leaving 12 bases between them. CDR3 sequence reads: CASRPMTGSYEQYF. For the CDR3, the DNA is TGTGCCAGCAGGCCAATGACAGGCTCCTACGAGCAGTACTTC.

Here the CDR3 reads CASRETGFNQPQHF. DNA for the CDR3: TGTGCCAGCAGAGAGACAGGGTTCAATCAGCCCCAGCATTTT. The V call is TRBV6-1, the J call TRBJ1-5; 7 bases fit TRBD1. The CDR3 consists of 14 residues. Losses at the gene ends were 6 bases for V and 3 bases for J; bases not matched to a gene: 5. The germline CDR1 and CDR2 sequences are MNHNS and SASEGT.

The CDR3 spells CASSPQGGSYEQYF. The DNA of the CDR3 is TGTGCCAGCAGTCCACAGGGGGGTTCCTACGAGCAGTACTTC. The V call is TRBV2, the J call TRBJ2-7; 8 bases map to TRBD1. J was trimmed by 1 base and V by 5 bases; bases with no gene match: 4. This CDR3 has 14 residues. The germline V gene encodes CDR1 SNHLY and CDR2 FYNNEI. Based on the CDR3 plus reference TRBV2 and TRBJ2-7, the full variable domain is EPEVTQTPSHQVTQMGQEVILRCVPISNHLYFYWYRQILGQKVEFLVSFYNNEISEKSEIFDDQFSVERPDGSNFTLKIRSTKLEDSAMYFCASSPQGGSYEQYFGPGTRLTVT.

The rearrangement links TRBV6-1 to TRBJ1-1; 9 bases line up with TRBD1. V dropped 7 bases and J dropped 1; count of bases not matched to a gene: 1. The CDR3 totals 13 residues. Germline CDR1 MNHNS, CDR2 SASEGT. The CDR3 region has the DNA TGTGCCAGCACGGACAGGGGGAACACTGAAGCTTTCTTT. Protein sequence: CASTDRGNTEAFF.

The chain combines TRBV30 with TRBJ1-1; D is perhaps TRBD1 (5 bases). CDR1 and CDR2 from the germline V gene are GTSNPN and SVGIG (reference sequence). The CDR3 has 14 amino acids. The ends were cut back, 0 bases at V and 4 bases at J, with 12 bases in the middle. CDR3 protein: CAWSVESGGTEAFF. The CDR3 coding sequence is TGTGCCTGGAGTGTAGAGTCCGGGGGCACTGAAGCTTTCTTT.

V is TRBV6-5 and J is TRBJ1-5; D is perhaps TRBD1 (5 bases). The CDR3 is 14 residues long. Germline assignment: CDR1 MNHEY and CDR2 SVGAGI. V lost 6 bases, J lost 4 bases, and 13 bases lay in between. This CDR3 reads CASRQVGRNQPQHF. CDR3 nucleotides: TGTGCCAGCAGACAGGTTGGACGGAATCAGCCCCAGCATTTT.

The V and J genes are TRBV28 and TRBJ2-1, with D possibly TRBD2 on 6 matching bases. V lost 9 bases and J lost 1, with 10 bases in between. This CDR3 spans 13 amino acids. The germline V gene encodes CDR1 MDHEN and CDR2 SYDVKM. The CDR3 DNA reads as TGTGCCAGTACCGGGACTTCCTACAATGAGCAGTTCTTC. This codes for CASTGTSYNEQFF.

This chain joins TRBV5-1 and TRBJ2-7, with 7 bases that match TRBD1. This CDR3 comprises 15 residues. Germline V gene data show CDR1 as SGHRS and CDR2 as YFSETQ. With 4 bases clipped from V and 5 bases from J, the junction kept 12 bases outside the gene matches. The chain's CDR3 is CASSPLDRNGNEQYF. The CDR3 nucleotides are TGCGCCAGCAGCCCTCTGGACAGGAATGGGAACGAGCAGTACTTC. The full variable domain, in which reference TRBV5-1 and TRBJ2-7 provide the parts outside the CDR3, is KAGVTQTPRYLIKTRGQQVTLSCSPISGHRSVSWYQQTPGQGLQFLFEYFSETQRNKGNFPGRFSGRQFSNSRSEMNVSTLELGDSALYLCASSPLDRNGNEQYFGPGTRLTVT.

This chain connects TRBV6-5 to TRBJ1-2; D unclear. The V gene lost 2 bases and the J gene lost 8 bases, with 12 bases spanning the gap. Germline assignment: CDR1 MNHEY and CDR2 SVGAGI. The CDR3 spans 13 residues. CDR3 sequence reads: CASSYEGREGYTF. In DNA form, the CDR3 reads TGTGCCAGCAGTTACGAGGGTCGTGAGGGCTACACCTTC.

The genes are TRBV6-6 and TRBJ2-2; D is unclear. V was clipped by 4 bases and J by 5 bases, with 8 bases between them. This CDR3 has 13 residues. The V gene's germline CDR1 is MNHNY and CDR2 SVGAGI (reference sequence). CDR3 DNA: TGTGCCAGCAGTTCCCTACCAACCGGGGAGCTGTTTTTT. It codes for CASSSLPTGELFF.